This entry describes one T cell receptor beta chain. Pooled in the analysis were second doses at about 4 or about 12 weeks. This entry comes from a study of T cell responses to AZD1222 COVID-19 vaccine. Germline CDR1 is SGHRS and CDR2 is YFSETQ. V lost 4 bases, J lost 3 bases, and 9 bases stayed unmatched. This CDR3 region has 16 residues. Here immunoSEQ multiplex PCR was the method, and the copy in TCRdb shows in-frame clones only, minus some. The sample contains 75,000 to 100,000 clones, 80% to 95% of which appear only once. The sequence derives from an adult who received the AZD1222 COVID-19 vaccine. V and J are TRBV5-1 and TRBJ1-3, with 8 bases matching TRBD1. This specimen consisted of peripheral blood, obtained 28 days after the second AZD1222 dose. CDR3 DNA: TGCGCCAGCAGCGCAGGGGGCTTAGGATTTGGAAACACCATATATTTT. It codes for CASSAGGLGFGNTIYF.